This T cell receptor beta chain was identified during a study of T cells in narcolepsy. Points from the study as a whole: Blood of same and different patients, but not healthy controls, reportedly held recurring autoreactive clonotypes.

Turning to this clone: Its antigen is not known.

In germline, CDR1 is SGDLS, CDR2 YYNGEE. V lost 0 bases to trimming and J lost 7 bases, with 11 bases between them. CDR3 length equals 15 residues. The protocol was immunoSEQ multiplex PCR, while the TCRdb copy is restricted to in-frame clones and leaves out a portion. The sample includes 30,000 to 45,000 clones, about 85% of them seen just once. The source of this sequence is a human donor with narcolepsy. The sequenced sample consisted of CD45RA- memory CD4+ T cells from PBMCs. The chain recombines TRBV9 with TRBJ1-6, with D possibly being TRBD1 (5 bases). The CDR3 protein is CASSVDGGKNSPLHF. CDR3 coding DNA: TGTGCCAGCAGCGTAGATGGGGGGAAAAATTCACCCCTCCACTTT.